A single sample is the source of the 12 T cell receptor beta chains below, sequenced in a study of blood T cells in healthy people across ages. Sample-barcoded 5' priming and a J-beta primer mix drove a second PCR of about 7 to 11 cycles. Each CDR3 protein gets one entry after TCRdb re-called the 5' RACE reads with MiXCR. The sample lists hundreds of thousands of distinct CDR3 sequences, under 35% seen once, with around 16% in the top ten. Sequenced material: blood. These receptors were obtained from a woman older than 75 in good health.

For this clonotype: Possible read error: a much larger clone is one base away. The chain has TRBV18 and TRBJ1-5, with D unclear. This CDR3 is 14 amino acids long. Germline-derived CDR1 and CDR2 are KGHSH and LQKENI. The DNA for the CDR3 is TGTACCAGCTCACGGGCCGGGGGCAATCAGCCCCAGCATTTT. Amino acids: CTSSRAGGNQPQHF.

CDR3 loop: CASIRISGGAYNEQFF. The CDR3 DNA reads TGTGCCAGCATCCGAATTAGCGGGGGGGCGTACAATGAGCAGTTCTTC. The chain uses TRBV5-6 and TRBJ2-1; 11 positions agree with TRBD2. V gave up 6 bases and J gave up 4 bases; unmatched junction bases: 9. This CDR3 has 16 residues. Germline V lookup: CDR1 SGHDT, CDR2 YYEEEE.

This rearrangement joins TRBV5-1 to TRBJ2-3; 7 bases are a match to TRBD1. CDR1 and CDR2 from the germline V gene are SGHRS and YFSETQ. Trimming removed 5 bases from V and 2 bases from J; junction bases left unmatched: 14. The CDR3 extends over 17 amino acids. CDR3 in amino acids: CASSSGYGQVVTDTQYF. CDR3 DNA sequence: TGCGCCAGCAGTTCAGGGTATGGACAGGTGGTCACAGATACGCAGTATTTT.

This clonotype was seen repeatedly, ten times or more. As DNA, the CDR3 is TGTGCCAGCAGTCTCCAACTCGGACGTCCTAACTATGGCTACACCTTC. Encoded protein: CASSLQLGRPNYGYTF. The chain carries TRBV28 and TRBJ1-2; D ambiguous. This CDR3 region has 16 residues. Germline V CDR1 and CDR2: MDHEN, SYDVKM. Trimming left V 5 bases short and J 0 bases short, with 16 bases between.

Here the CDR3 reads CASSPTFGGLPEQFF. The DNA of the CDR3 is TGTGCCAGCAGCCCGACTTTCGGGGGGCTTCCTGAGCAGTTCTTC. The chain uses TRBV7-3 and TRBJ2-1; a possible D gene is TRBD2 (7 bases). Germline lookup yields CDR1 SGHTA and CDR2 FQGTGA. CDR3 length: 15 residues. The germline V and J ends were trimmed by 5 bases and 9 bases, with 20 bases remaining between them.

This chain links TRBV6-2 or TRBV6-3 with TRBJ1-5; 8 nucleotides align to TRBD1. Looked up from germline, CDR1 is MNHEY and CDR2 is SVGEGT. The V and J ends lost 2 bases and 7 bases, in that order; junction bases with no gene match: 7. This CDR3 is 15 amino acids long. CDR3 region: CASSYADRGWQPQHF. The CDR3 region has the DNA TGTGCCAGCAGTTACGCCGACAGGGGATGGCAGCCCCAGCATTTT.

The sample holds many counts of this clonotype. V usage is TRBV6-6 and J usage is TRBJ1-2, with D possibly TRBD1 on 6 matching bases. This CDR3 contains 16 residues. The germline V gene has CDR1 MNHNY and CDR2 SVGAGI (reference sequence). Trimming took off 0 bases at V and 7 bases at J, with 18 bases between the two ends. CDR3 protein: CASSYSGRGYMGGYTF. The CDR3 DNA is TGTGCCAGCAGTTACTCCGGCAGGGGCTATATGGGTGGCTACACCTTC.

This clonotype has at least ten counts. The chain is built from TRBV4-1 and TRBJ2-5; D might be TRBD2 (7 bases). V was trimmed by 9 bases and J by 2 bases, leaving 25 bases between them. Germline values: CDR1 MGHRA, CDR2 YSYEKL. This CDR3 has 17 residues. CDR3 loop: CASSFSQGGGPQETQYF. CDR3 coding DNA: TGCGCCAGTTCATTTTCCCAAGGGGGGGGGCCGCAAGAGACCCAGTACTTC.

This clonotype was found many times. V gene TRBV27 combines with J gene TRBJ2-4, with TRBD1 matching over 11 bases. CDR1 is MNHEY, CDR2 SMNVEV, per germline (reference sequence). The CDR3 runs to 15 residues. Trimming took 4 bases from V and 3 from J; bases not matched to a gene: 2. CDR3 DNA sequence: TGTGCCAGCAGTTCGGGACAGGGGGTCAAAAACATTCAGTACTTC. Its translation is CASSSGQGVKNIQYF.

The table lists this clonotype with a few counts. The chain couples TRBV7-9 to TRBJ2-1; tentatively, D is TRBD2 (6 bases). The CDR3 length is 16 residues. Germline values: CDR1 SEHNR, CDR2 FQNEAQ (reference sequence). V lost 5 bases and J lost 2, with 16 bases in between. CDR3 amino acids: CASSPSGVRTYNEQFF. The CDR3 DNA reads TGTGCCAGCAGCCCATCGGGGGTCCGCACCTACAATGAGCAGTTCTTC.

The V and J genes are TRBV20-1 and TRBJ1-1; no clear D gene. The germline CDR1 and CDR2 sequences are DFQATT and SNEGSKA (reference sequence). The CDR3 consists of 11 residues. Deletions cut 3 bases from V and 11 bases from J, with 13 bases between. For the CDR3, the DNA is TGCAGTGCTAGGGACCAATTGGGGGCTTTCTTT. Residues: CSARDQLGAFF.

This clonotype showed up many times. V is TRBV7-2 and J is TRBJ1-2; weak D call: TRBD1 (5 bases). The germline gives CDR1 SGHTA, CDR2 FQGNSA. This CDR3 contains 13 residues. Between the trimmed V and J ends, which lost 5 bases and 7 bases, there was a span of 14 bases. CDR3 protein: CASSGGTSFGYTF. The DNA of the CDR3 is TGTGCCAGCAGCGGCGGGACTTCGTTTGGCTACACCTTC.